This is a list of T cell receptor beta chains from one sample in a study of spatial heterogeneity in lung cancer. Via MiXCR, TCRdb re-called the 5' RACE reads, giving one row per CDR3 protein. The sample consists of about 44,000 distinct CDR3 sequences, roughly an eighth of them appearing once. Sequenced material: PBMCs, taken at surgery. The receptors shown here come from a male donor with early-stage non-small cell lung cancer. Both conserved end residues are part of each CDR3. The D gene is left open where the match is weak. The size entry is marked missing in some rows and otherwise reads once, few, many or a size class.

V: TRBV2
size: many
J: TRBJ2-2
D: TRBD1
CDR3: CASSTGQGFAGELFF
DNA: TGTGCCAGCAGCACAGGACAGGGGTTCGCCGGGGAGCTGTTTTTT

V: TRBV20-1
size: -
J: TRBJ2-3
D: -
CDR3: CSARAQGLTDTQYF
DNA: TGCAGTGCTAGAGCTCAGGGATTGACAGATACGCAGTATTTT

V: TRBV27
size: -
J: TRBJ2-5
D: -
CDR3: CASSGATGRGETQYF
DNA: TGTGCCAGCAGTGGGGCAACGGGTCGGGGGGAGACCCAGTACTTC

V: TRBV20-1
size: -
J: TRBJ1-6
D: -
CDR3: CSATPDSTGSPLHF
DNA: TGCAGTGCCACCCCCGACAGCACGGGATCACCCCTCCACTTT

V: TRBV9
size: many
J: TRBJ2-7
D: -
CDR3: CASSVSPDHYEQYF
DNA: TGTGCCAGCAGCGTATCTCCGGACCACTACGAGCAGTACTTC

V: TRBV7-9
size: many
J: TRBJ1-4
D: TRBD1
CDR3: CASSPDRVGEKLFF
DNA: TGTGCCAGCAGCCCCGACAGGGTCGGCGAAAAACTGTTTTTT

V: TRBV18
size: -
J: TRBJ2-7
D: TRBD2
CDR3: CASSPPGSGDGNEQYF
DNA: TGTGCCAGCTCACCACCGGGTAGCGGGGACGGGAACGAGCAGTACTTC

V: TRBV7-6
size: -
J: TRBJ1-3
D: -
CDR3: CASSLGTRGTGNTIYF
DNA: TGTGCCAGCAGCTTAGGGACGCGGGGAACTGGAAACACCATATATTTT

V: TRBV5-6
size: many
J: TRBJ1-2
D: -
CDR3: CASSQSYGYTF
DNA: TGTGCCAGCAGCCAGAGCTATGGCTACACCTTC

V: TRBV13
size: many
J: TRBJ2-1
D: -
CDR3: CASSYPRGEQFF
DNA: TGTGCCAGCAGCTACCCCAGGGGTGAGCAGTTCTTC

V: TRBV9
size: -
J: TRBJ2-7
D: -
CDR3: CASSVGAGRSYEQYF
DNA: TGTGCCAGCAGCGTAGGGGCAGGGCGCTCCTACGAGCAGTACTTC

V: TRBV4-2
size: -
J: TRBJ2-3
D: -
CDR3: CASSQAGAGDTDTQYF
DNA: TGTGCCAGCAGCCAAGCAGGGGCAGGGGACACAGATACGCAGTATTTT

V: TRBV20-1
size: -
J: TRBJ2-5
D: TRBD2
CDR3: CSARDLSTSGLGWTQYF
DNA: TGCAGTGCTAGAGACCTATCGACTAGCGGGTTGGGGTGGACCCAGTACTTC

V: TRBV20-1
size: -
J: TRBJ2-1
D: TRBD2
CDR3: CSAPQPSRGGRNEQFF
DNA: TGCAGTGCTCCGCAACCCTCGCGGGGGGGCCGAAATGAGCAGTTCTTC

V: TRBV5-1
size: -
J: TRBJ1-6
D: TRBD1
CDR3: CASSLRQGRDSPLHF
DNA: TGCGCCAGCAGCTTACGACAGGGCAGGGATTCACCCCTCCACTTT

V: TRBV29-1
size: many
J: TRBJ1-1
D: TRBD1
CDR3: CSVGTGTNTEAFF
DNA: TGCAGCGTTGGGACAGGGACGAACACTGAAGCTTTCTTT

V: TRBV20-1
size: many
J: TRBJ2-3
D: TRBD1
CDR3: CSASDRSGTDTQYF
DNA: TGCAGTGCTTCGGACAGGTCGGGCACAGATACGCAGTATTTT

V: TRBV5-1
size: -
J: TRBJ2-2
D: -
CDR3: CASNPYVDHTGELFF
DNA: TGCGCCAGCAATCCGTACGTAGATCACACCGGGGAGCTGTTTTTT

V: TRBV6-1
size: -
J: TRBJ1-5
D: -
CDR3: CASSEEPPTNNQPQHF
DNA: TGTGCCAGCAGTGAAGAACCCCCTACCAACAATCAGCCCCAGCATTTT

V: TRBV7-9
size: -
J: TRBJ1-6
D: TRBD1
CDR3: CASTWGQSNSPLHF
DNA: TGTGCCAGCACCTGGGGACAGAGTAATTCACCCCTCCACTTT

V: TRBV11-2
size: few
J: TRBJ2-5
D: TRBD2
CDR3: CASSSPGTSVQETQYF
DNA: TGTGCCAGCAGCTCCCCCGGGACTAGCGTTCAAGAGACCCAGTACTTC

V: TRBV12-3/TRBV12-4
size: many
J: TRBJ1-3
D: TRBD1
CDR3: CASSWDSSGNTIYF
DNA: TGTGCCAGCAGCTGGGACAGCTCTGGAAACACCATATATTTT

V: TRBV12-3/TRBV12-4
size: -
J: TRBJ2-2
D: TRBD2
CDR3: CASSPTGSGANTGELFF
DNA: TGTGCCAGCAGCCCCACGGGAAGCGGGGCGAACACCGGGGAGCTGTTTTTT

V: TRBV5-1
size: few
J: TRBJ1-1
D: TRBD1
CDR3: CASSLAGGQLNTEAFF
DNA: TGCGCCAGCAGCTTGGCCGGGGGACAGTTGAACACTGAAGCTTTCTTT

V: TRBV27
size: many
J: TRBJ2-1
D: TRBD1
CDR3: CASSFRDREIEQFF
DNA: TGTGCCAGCAGTTTCCGGGACAGGGAGATTGAGCAGTTCTTC

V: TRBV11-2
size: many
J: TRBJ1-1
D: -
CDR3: CASSLGPLNTEAFF
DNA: TGTGCCAGCAGCTTAGGTCCGTTGAACACTGAAGCTTTCTTT

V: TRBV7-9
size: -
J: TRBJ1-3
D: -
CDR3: CASSPQGHGNTIYF
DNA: TGTGCCAGCAGCCCACAGGGTCATGGAAACACCATATATTTT

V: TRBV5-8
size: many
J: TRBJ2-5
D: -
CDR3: CASSPLTGRETQYF
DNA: TGTGCCAGCAGCCCCCTTACAGGGAGGGAGACCCAGTACTTC

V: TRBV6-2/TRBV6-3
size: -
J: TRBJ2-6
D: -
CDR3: CAISPGRVNSGANVLTF
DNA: TGTGCCATCAGCCCCGGCAGGGTAAACTCTGGGGCCAACGTCCTGACTTTC

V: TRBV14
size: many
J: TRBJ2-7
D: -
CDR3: CASSQTTNSIGYEQYF
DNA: TGTGCCAGCAGCCAGACAACAAACTCGATCGGATACGAGCAGTACTTC